The 19 T cell receptor beta chains listed next were all sequenced from one sample in a study of cytomegalovirus exposure and HLA in healthy donors. With 60 Vbeta and 13 Jbeta primers, the PCR was carried out. Sequencing was performed with immunoSEQ multiplex PCR; in TCRdb, only in-frame clones are kept and a portion is missing. This sample has some 130,000 clones, with about 80% found just once. The sample was PBMCs. These receptors were collected from a man in his thirties or forties in good health and CMV-seronegative.

This clone came up once. The chain uses TRBV19 and TRBJ2-1, with 7 nucleotides matching TRBD2. V dropped 4 bases and J dropped 0; count of bases not matched to a gene: 3. In germline, CDR1 is LNHDA, CDR2 SQIVND (reference sequence). This CDR3 has 15 residues. The CDR3 nucleotides read TGTGCCAGTAGTAAAGGCGGGGGCTCCTACAATGAGCAGTTCTTC. This encodes CASSKGGGSYNEQFF.

The chain combines TRBV4-1 with TRBJ1-1, with unresolved D. Germline V gives CDR1 MGHRA, CDR2 YSYEKL. The CDR3 is 13 residues long. The V end lost 4 bases, the J end lost 5 bases, and 11 bases lay between the germline ends. The CDR3: CASSPTRQTEAFF. CDR3 nucleotide sequence: TGCGCCAGCAGCCCTACGAGGCAGACTGAAGCTTTCTTT.

The chain uses TRBV28 and TRBJ1-2; 7 bases are shared with TRBD1. J gave up 2 bases and V 5 bases, and 5 bases lay outside the gene matches. Germline V lookup: CDR1 MDHEN, CDR2 SYDVKM. The CDR3 runs to 14 residues. CDR3 DNA sequence: TGTGCCAGCAGTGTGACAGGGAGGAACTATGGCTACACCTTC. Amino acid sequence: CASSVTGRNYGYTF.

This clone turned up a few times. The V call is TRBV7-9, the J call TRBJ2-2; the D gene is possibly TRBD1 (6 bases). Germline V CDR1 and CDR2: SEHNR, FQNEAQ (reference sequence). CDR3 length: 12 residues. CDR3 nucleotide sequence: TGTGGGACAGTGAAGAACACCGGGGAGCTGTTTTTT. Its translation: CGTVKNTGELFF.

The rearrangement joins TRBV19 to TRBJ2-3; TRBD2 aligns across 10 bases. This CDR3 is built from 17 residues. The trim removed 3 bases at V and 9 bases at J, leaving 15 bases unmatched. Germline CDR1 LNHDA, CDR2 SQIVND (reference sequence). CDR3 loop: CASSIQREGLVGRTQYF. CDR3 DNA sequence: TGTGCCAGTAGTATCCAGCGGGAGGGCCTTGTAGGGAGAACGCAGTATTTT.

CDR3 nucleotide sequence: TGTGCCAGCAACTTTCTGGGGGCCAACGTCCTGACTTTC. It is translated as CASNFLGANVLTF. This rearrangement joins TRBV28 to TRBJ2-6; no clear D. The CDR3 has 13 amino acids. Germline CDR1 is MDHEN and CDR2 is SYDVKM. Trimming pared 7 bases from V and 4 bases from J, leaving 8 bases between.

The chain couples TRBV19 to TRBJ2-1; D remains ambiguous. Germline V CDR1 and CDR2: LNHDA, SQIVND (reference sequence). CDR3 length equals 14 residues. The V gene lost 5 bases and the J gene lost 2 bases, with 10 bases spanning the gap. The CDR3 protein is CASSPVTTYNEQFF. CDR3 in DNA: TGTGCCAGTAGTCCGGTGACAACCTACAATGAGCAGTTCTTC.

The chain carries TRBV5-1 and TRBJ2-5; TRBD2 agrees at 9 bases. J was trimmed by 5 bases and V by 3 bases; bases with no gene match: 5. CDR3 length: 14 amino acids. Germline assignment: CDR1 SGHRS and CDR2 YFSETQ. The CDR3 sequence is CASSSSGTGETQYF. The CDR3 DNA reads TGCGCCAGCAGCTCTAGCGGGACTGGGGAGACCCAGTACTTC.

This chain joins TRBV15 and TRBJ2-7, with TRBD1 as a possible D gene (6 bases). Trimming removed 3 bases from V and 2 bases from J, with 8 bases in between. CDR1 and CDR2 (germline): LNHNV, YYDKDF (reference sequence). This CDR3 is 13 amino acids long. The CDR3 here is CATSRTGTYEQYF. CDR3 DNA: TGTGCCACCAGCAGGACAGGTACCTACGAGCAGTACTTC.

In this sample, this clone turned up a few times. The chain's CDR3 is CASSEDRRKAFF. The CDR3 region has the DNA TGTGCCAGCAGTGAGGACAGGCGAAAAGCTTTCTTT. The V and J genes are TRBV2 and TRBJ1-1; 7 bases align to TRBD1. Germline CDR1 SNHLY, CDR2 FYNNEI. Germline trimming cut 3 bases from V and 9 bases from J; bases unmatched to any gene: 4. The CDR3 totals 12 residues.

The chain recombines TRBV5-1 with TRBJ1-5; D is perhaps TRBD1 (5 bases). The CDR3 is 13 amino acids. From germline, CDR1 is SGHRS and CDR2 YFSETQ. V was trimmed by 0 bases and J by 7 bases, leaving 8 bases between them. CDR3 sequence reads: CASSLEGSQPQHF. The CDR3 DNA reads TGCGCCAGCAGCTTGGAGGGGTCCCAGCCCCAGCATTTT.

This clone occurred a few times. Other DNA sequences in the sample encode the same CDR3. The chain joins TRBV6-5 to TRBJ1-2, with 8 bases identical to TRBD1. Per germline, CDR1 MNHEY and CDR2 SVGAGI. This CDR3 region has 13 residues. The J segment lost 2 bases and the V segment lost 6 bases, leaving 2 bases of the junction unmatched. The CDR3, as DNA: TGTGCCAGCAGGCGGGACAGGAACTATGGCTACACCTTC. Its protein is CASRRDRNYGYTF.

This chain links TRBV11-2 with TRBJ2-1; 8 positions agree with TRBD2. The CDR3 runs 15 residues. Germline lookup yields CDR1 SGHAT and CDR2 FQNNGV. J lost 2 bases, V lost 7 bases, and 7 bases had no gene match. The CDR3 is CASTFRLATYNEQFF. The DNA of the CDR3 is TGTGCCAGCACCTTCAGACTAGCGACCTACAATGAGCAGTTCTTC.

The CDR3 coding sequence is TGTGCCAGCAGTACCCTAAGGGGGGCGGGGACTAGTGGGCGCGACGAGCAGTACTTC. Its protein is CASSTLRGAGTSGRDEQYF. The chain is built from TRBV28 and TRBJ2-7, with 8 bases identical to TRBD2. The junction had 23 bases not matched to a gene; V was cut back by 5 bases and J by 5 bases. This CDR3 has 19 amino acids. Germline V gene lookup returns CDR1 MDHEN and CDR2 SYDVKM. The whole variable domain, filled in from reference TRBV28 and TRBJ2-7, reads DVKVTQSSRYLVKRTGEKVFLECVQDMDHENMFWYRQDPGLGLRLIYFSYDVKMKEKGDIPEGYSVSREKKERFSLILESASTNQTSMYLCASSTLRGAGTSGRDEQYFGPGTRLTVT.

The chain recombines TRBV4-3 with TRBJ1-2; D is uncertain. Trimming took off 5 bases at V and 4 bases at J, with 14 bases between the two ends. This CDR3 is 14 amino acids long. Germline V gives CDR1 LGHNA, CDR2 YSLEER. CDR3 coding DNA: TGCGCCAGCAGCACCAACCCGGGGAGCTATGGCTACACCTTC. Amino acids: CASSTNPGSYGYTF.

This chain links TRBV9 with TRBJ2-7, with a possible D match to TRBD1 (7 bases). The CDR3 has 15 amino acids. Germline CDR1 is SGDLS and CDR2 is YYNGEE. V lost 4 bases and J lost 0, with 14 bases in between. CDR3 sequence (DNA): TGTGCCAGCAGCCCCCAGGGGGGTCTCTCCTACGAGCAGTACTTC. It translates to CASSPQGGLSYEQYF.

The V gene is TRBV5-1, the J gene TRBJ2-2, with 7 bases aligning to TRBD2. Trimming cost V 2 bases and J 7 bases; bases outside gene matches: 14. The CDR3 loop spans 17 amino acids. Germline values: CDR1 SGHRS, CDR2 YFSETQ. The CDR3 reads CASSLGSVGGPDGELFF. The DNA for the CDR3 is TGCGCCAGCAGCTTAGGGTCCGTGGGAGGGCCAGACGGGGAGCTGTTTTTT.

The chain employs TRBV27 and TRBJ2-3; D uncertain. Germline CDR1 and CDR2: MNHEY and SMNVEV (reference sequence). The CDR3 is 13 amino acids. Trimming stripped 6 bases from V and 5 bases from J, with 12 bases between. CDR3 loop: CASRLTGLDTQYF. CDR3 sequence (DNA): TGTGCCAGCAGGCTTACTGGTTTAGATACGCAGTATTTT.

The V gene is TRBV18, the J gene TRBJ2-2, with 7 nucleotides matching TRBD2. The V gene's germline CDR1 is KGHSH and CDR2 LQKENI. There are 14 residues in the CDR3. Trimming took 7 bases from V and 0 from J; bases not matched to a gene: 2. The CDR3 is CASCLAANTGELFF. In DNA, the CDR3 is TGTGCCAGCTGTCTAGCGGCGAACACCGGGGAGCTGTTTTTT.